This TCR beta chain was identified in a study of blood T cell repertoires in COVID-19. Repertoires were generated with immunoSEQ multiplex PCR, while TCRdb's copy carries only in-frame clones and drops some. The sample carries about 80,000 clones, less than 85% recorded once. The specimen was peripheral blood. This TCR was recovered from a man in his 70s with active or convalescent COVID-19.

CDR3 nucleotide sequence: TGTGCCAGCAGTTTGGTACAGACAACTAATGAAAAACTGTTTTTT. Its protein is CASSLVQTTNEKLFF. The chain combines TRBV28 with TRBJ1-4, with D unresolved. Germline assignment: CDR1 MDHEN and CDR2 SYDVKM. The CDR3 is 15 amino acids. V dropped 3 bases and J dropped 0 bases, with 8 bases sitting between them.